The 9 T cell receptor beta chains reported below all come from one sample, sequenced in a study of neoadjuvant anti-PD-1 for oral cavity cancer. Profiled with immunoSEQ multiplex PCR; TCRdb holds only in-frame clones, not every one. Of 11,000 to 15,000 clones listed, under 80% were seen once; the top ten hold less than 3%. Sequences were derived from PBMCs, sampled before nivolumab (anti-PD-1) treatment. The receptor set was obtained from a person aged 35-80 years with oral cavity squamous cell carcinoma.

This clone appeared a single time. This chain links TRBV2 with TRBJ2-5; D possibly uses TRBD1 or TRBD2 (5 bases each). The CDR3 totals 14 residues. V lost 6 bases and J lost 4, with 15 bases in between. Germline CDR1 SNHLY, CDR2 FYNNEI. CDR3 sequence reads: CASRWGRLGETQYF. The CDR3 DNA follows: TGTGCCAGCAGATGGGGGAGACTTGGAGAGACCCAGTACTTC.

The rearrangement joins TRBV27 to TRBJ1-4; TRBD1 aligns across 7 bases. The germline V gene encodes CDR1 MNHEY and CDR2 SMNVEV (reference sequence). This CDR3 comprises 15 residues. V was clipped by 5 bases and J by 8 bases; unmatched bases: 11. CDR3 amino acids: CASSPQGGWEEKLFF. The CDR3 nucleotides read TGTGCCAGCAGTCCCCAGGGGGGGTGGGAGGAAAAACTGTTTTTT.

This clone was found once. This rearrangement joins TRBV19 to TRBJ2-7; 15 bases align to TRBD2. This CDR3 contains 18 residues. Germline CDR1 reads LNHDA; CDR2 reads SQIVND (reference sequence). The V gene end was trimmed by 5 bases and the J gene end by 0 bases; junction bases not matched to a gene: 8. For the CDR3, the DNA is TGTGCCAGTAGTCCCCCGGGACTAGCGGGGGGCTCCTCCTACGAGCAGTACTTC. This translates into CASSPPGLAGGSSYEQYF.

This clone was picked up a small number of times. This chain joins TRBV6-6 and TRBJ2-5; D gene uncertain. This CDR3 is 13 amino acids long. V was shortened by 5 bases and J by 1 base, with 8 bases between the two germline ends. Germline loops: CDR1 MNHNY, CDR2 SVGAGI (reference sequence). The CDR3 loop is CASSQDVQETQYF. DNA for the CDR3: TGTGCCAGCAGTCAGGACGTCCAAGAGACCCAGTACTTC.

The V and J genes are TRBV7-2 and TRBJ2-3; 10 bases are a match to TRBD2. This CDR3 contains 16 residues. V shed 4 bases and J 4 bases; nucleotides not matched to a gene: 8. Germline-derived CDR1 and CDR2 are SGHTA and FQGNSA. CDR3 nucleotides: TGTGCCAGCAGCTACCGGACTAGCGGATATTCAGATACGCAGTATTTT. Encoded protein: CASSYRTSGYSDTQYF.

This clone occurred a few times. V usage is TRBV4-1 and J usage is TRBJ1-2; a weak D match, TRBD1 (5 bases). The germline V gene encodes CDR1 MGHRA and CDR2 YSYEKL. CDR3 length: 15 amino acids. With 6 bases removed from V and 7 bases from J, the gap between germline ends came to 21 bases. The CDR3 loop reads CASRGLNLPLAGYTF. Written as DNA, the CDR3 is TGCGCCAGCAGGGGACTGAACCTCCCCCTCGCTGGCTACACCTTC.

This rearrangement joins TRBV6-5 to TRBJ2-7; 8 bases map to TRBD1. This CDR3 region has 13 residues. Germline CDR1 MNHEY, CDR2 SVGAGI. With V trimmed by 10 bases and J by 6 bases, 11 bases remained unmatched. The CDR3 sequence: CATDDRGLGEQYF. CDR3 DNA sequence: TGTGCCACCGACGACAGGGGTTTGGGCGAGCAGTACTTC.

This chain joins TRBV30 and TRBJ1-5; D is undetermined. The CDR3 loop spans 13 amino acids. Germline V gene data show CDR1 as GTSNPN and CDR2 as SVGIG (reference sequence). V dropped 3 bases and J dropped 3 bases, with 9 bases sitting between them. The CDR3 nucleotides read TGTGCCTGGAGCGCAGCAAACAATCAGCCCCAGCATTTT. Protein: CAWSAANNQPQHF.

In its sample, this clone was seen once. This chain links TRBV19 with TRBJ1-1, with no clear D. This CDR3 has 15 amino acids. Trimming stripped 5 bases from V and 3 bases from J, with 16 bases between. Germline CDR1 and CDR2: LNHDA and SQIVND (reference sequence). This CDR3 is CASSPNSGRHTEAFF. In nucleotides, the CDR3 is TGTGCCAGTAGTCCCAATTCAGGACGGCACACTGAAGCTTTCTTT. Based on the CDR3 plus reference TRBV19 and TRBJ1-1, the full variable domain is DGGITQSPKYLFRKEGQNVTLSCEQNLNHDAMYWYRQDPGQGLRLIYYSQIVNDFQKGDIAEGYSVSREKKESFPLTVTSAQKNPTAFYLCASSPNSGRHTEAFFGQGTRLTVV.